This T cell receptor beta chain was sequenced in a study of OX40 agonist ivuxolimab in advanced cancers. Study information: Ivuxolimab, an agonist antibody against OX40 (CD134), was given to patients. Patients received intravenous ivuxolimab every 2 weeks at 0.01 to 10 mg/kg.

Study results and limitations: The specificity for antigen of the expanded peripheral T cells was not determined. Normalized T-cell clonal expansion was also low in some nonresponders.

On this clone: No antigen is known for it.

V was trimmed by 3 bases and J by 3 bases, leaving 14 bases between them. The germline CDR1 and CDR2 sequences are MNHEY and SMNVEV (reference sequence). The CDR3 has 15 residues. Here immunoSEQ multiplex PCR was the method, and the copy in TCRdb shows in-frame clones only, minus some. Of approximately 68,000 clones in the sample, 80% to 90% were seen once. The sequenced sample was CD4+ or CD8+ T cells sorted from blood, obtained in a trial of the OX40 agonist ivuxolimab. The sequence was collected from an adult with an advanced solid tumor such as melanoma, head and neck, liver or kidney cancer. The rearrangement joins TRBV27 to TRBJ1-2; D remains ambiguous. The CDR3 reads CASSFGYPGDYGYTF. For the CDR3, the DNA is TGTGCCAGCAGTTTCGGGTATCCGGGCGACTATGGCTACACCTTC.